Listed here are 30 T cell receptor beta chains from one sample, sequenced in a study of T cell changes during pregnancy in multiple sclerosis. Sequencing was performed with immunoSEQ multiplex PCR; in TCRdb, only in-frame clones are kept and a portion is missing. The sample records roughly 100,000 clones, around 93% being singletons. This specimen consisted of peripheral blood, obtained after pregnancy. These receptors originate from a female donor with multiple sclerosis, enrolled in a pregnancy study.

This clone has a single count. The chain couples TRBV19 to TRBJ1-1; TRBD1 aligns across 11 bases. The CDR3 contains 16 residues. Germline CDR1 and CDR2: LNHDA and SQIVND (reference sequence). V was clipped by 5 bases and J by 4 bases; unmatched bases: 9. The CDR3 DNA sequence: TGTGCCAGTAGTCTTCTCAACGGACAGGGGGCCACTGAAGCTTTCTTT. Its protein is CASSLLNGQGATEAFF.

The gene calls are TRBV6-4 and TRBJ2-1, with a possible D match to TRBD2 (5 bases). The CDR3 has 13 residues. With 4 bases removed from V and 9 bases from J, the gap between germline ends came to 13 bases. The germline V gene has CDR1 MRHNA and CDR2 SNTAGT. The CDR3 sequence is CASSVEGAAEQFF. CDR3 DNA: TGTGCCAGCAGTGTAGAAGGAGCGGCTGAGCAGTTCTTC.

The rearrangement links TRBV20-1 to TRBJ2-1; perhaps TRBD2 as D (5 bases). Trimming shortened V by 5 bases and J by 9 bases, and 11 bases separated the two germline ends. Looked up from germline, CDR1 is DFQATT and CDR2 is SNEGSKA (reference sequence). The CDR3 consists of 11 residues. CDR3 in amino acids: CSALRLIEQFF. Here the CDR3 DNA reads TGCAGTGCTCTCCGACTAATTGAGCAGTTCTTC.

The V gene is TRBV7-3, the J gene TRBJ2-5, with D possibly TRBD1 on 6 matching bases. V was clipped by 4 bases and J by 3 bases, with 18 bases between them. Germline CDR1 is SGHTA and CDR2 is FQGTGA. The CDR3 is 16 residues long. The CDR3 sequence is CASSSRPGAKKETQYF. The CDR3 region has the DNA TGTGCCAGCAGCTCCCGCCCAGGGGCCAAGAAAGAGACCCAGTACTTC.

The V gene is TRBV7-9, the J gene TRBJ1-1; TRBD1 might be the D (6 bases). The CDR3 is 14 residues long. The germline V and J ends were trimmed by 3 bases and 4 bases, with 12 bases remaining between them. Germline CDR1 reads SEHNR; CDR2 reads FQNEAQ (reference sequence). The CDR3 DNA reads TGTGCCAGCAGCTTCTCAGGGGTTCGCACTGAAGCTTTCTTT. Translation gives CASSFSGVRTEAFF.

The CDR3 sequence: CASSDGLGGSTGANVLTF. CDR3 nucleotides: TGTGCCAGCAGTGATGGGCTTGGAGGGAGCACTGGGGCCAACGTCCTGACTTTC. The V gene is TRBV25-1, the J gene TRBJ2-6; weak D call: TRBD2 (6 bases). Germline CDR1 reads MGHDK; CDR2 reads SYGVNS. The V end lost 3 bases, the J end lost 2 bases, and 17 bases lay between the germline ends. This CDR3 comprises 18 residues.

This clone was seen just once. The chain uses TRBV10-2 and TRBJ2-7; TRBD2 might be the D (6 bases). The CDR3 runs 14 residues. Germline CDR1 reads WSHSY; CDR2 reads SAAADI. Trimming took off 0 bases at V and 2 bases at J, with 8 bases between the two ends. CDR3 residues: CASSESRRAYEQYF. The CDR3 bases are TGCGCCAGCAGTGAGTCTAGGAGGGCCTACGAGCAGTACTTC.

The rearrangement uses TRBV30 and TRBJ2-4; 8 bases agree with TRBD2. CDR1 and CDR2 (germline): GTSNPN, SVGIG (reference sequence). This CDR3 region has 14 residues. V lost 5 bases and J lost 7; bases outside the gene matches: 10. CDR3 loop: CAWAQAGVRNIQYF. CDR3 nucleotide sequence: TGTGCCTGGGCCCAAGCGGGAGTTAGGAACATTCAGTACTTC.

The rearrangement links TRBV7-2 to TRBJ1-4, with D perhaps matching TRBD1 (6 bases). Germline loops: CDR1 SGHTA, CDR2 FQGNSA. Trimming stripped 1 base from V and 5 bases from J, with 17 bases between. The CDR3 loop spans 17 amino acids. This CDR3 reads CASSLGGGASPNEKLFF. CDR3 bases: TGTGCCAGCAGCTTAGGAGGGGGGGCTAGCCCAAATGAAAAACTGTTTTTT.

The rearrangement uses TRBV5-4 and TRBJ1-4; 11 bases match TRBD1. The ends lost 3 bases at V and 6 bases at J; junction bases unmatched: 4. The CDR3 length is 15 residues. Germline lookup yields CDR1 SGHNT and CDR2 YYREEE (reference sequence). CDR3 sequence reads: CASSSPGQGDEKLFF. Here the CDR3 DNA reads TGTGCCAGCAGCTCACCGGGACAGGGGGATGAAAAACTGTTTTTT.

This clone occurred once. The gene calls are TRBV27 and TRBJ2-1; maybe TRBD1 (6 bases). Germline loops: CDR1 MNHEY, CDR2 SMNVEV (reference sequence). CDR3 length: 15 amino acids. V dropped 1 base and J dropped 5 bases, with 12 bases sitting between them. The CDR3 nucleotides are TGTGCCAGCAGTTTATGGACAGCCTTTAACAATGAGCAGTTCTTC. This translates into CASSLWTAFNNEQFF.

With respect to this clone: The junction shows a germline mismatch at one end, possibly a read error. The rearrangement links TRBV20-1 to TRBJ1-6, with 9 nucleotides matching TRBD1. Per germline, CDR1 DFQATT and CDR2 SNEGSKA (reference sequence). This CDR3 is 10 amino acids long. DNA of the CDR3: TGCAGTGCCACGCCGGGACAGGGACCCTTT. Encoded protein: CSATPGQGPF.

The rearrangement uses TRBV27 and TRBJ2-5, with D tentatively TRBD1 (6 bases). Germline values: CDR1 MNHEY, CDR2 SMNVEV (reference sequence). Trimming cost V 0 bases and J 5 bases, with 10 bases left between them. The CDR3 spans 14 residues. CDR3 bases: TGTGCCAGCAGTTTATCTCAGGGGTGGGAGACCCAGTACTTC. It specifies CASSLSQGWETQYF.

The chain is built from TRBV6-1 and TRBJ2-1; 8 bases are a match to TRBD1. The CDR3 is 17 residues long. From germline, CDR1 is MNHNS and CDR2 SASEGT. The junction had 6 bases not matched to a gene; V was cut back by 2 bases and J by 0 bases. The CDR3 DNA is TGTGCCAGCAGTGAAATATACAGGGGGAGCTCCTACAATGAGCAGTTCTTC. Amino acid sequence: CASSEIYRGSSYNEQFF.

The chain is built from TRBV6-1 and TRBJ1-3; TRBD1 matches 11 bases. Per germline, CDR1 MNHNS and CDR2 SASEGT. The ends lost 5 bases at V and 8 bases at J; junction bases unmatched: 5. The CDR3 is 14 amino acids. The DNA of the CDR3 is TGTGCCAGCAGTAACGGACAGGGGGCATACACCATATATTTT. Encoded protein: CASSNGQGAYTIYF.

The chain recombines TRBV5-5 with TRBJ2-3, with 10 positions matching TRBD1. The CDR3 spans 15 residues. V lost 3 bases to trimming and J lost 2 bases; unmatched junction nucleotides: 3. Germline V gene data show CDR1 as SGHKS and CDR2 as YYEKEE (reference sequence). The CDR3 sequence is CASSSGTGDTDTQYF. CDR3 bases: TGTGCCAGCAGCTCCGGGACAGGGGACACAGATACGCAGTATTTT.

The chain joins TRBV6-1 to TRBJ1-5; weak D call: TRBD1 (5 bases). V lost 4 bases and J 6 bases, leaving 25 bases between the germline ends. Germline lookup yields CDR1 MNHNS and CDR2 SASEGT. The CDR3 is made up of 18 amino acids. CDR3 in amino acids: CASSVLGGIGSRGQPQHF. CDR3 in DNA: TGTGCCAGCAGTGTACTGGGGGGAATCGGGTCCCGAGGTCAGCCCCAGCATTTT.

CDR3 nucleotides: TGTGCCAGCAGCTTGGCAGGGCGAGATACGCAGTATTTT. As protein: CASSLAGRDTQYF. The chain couples TRBV5-6 to TRBJ2-3, with D possibly matching TRBD1 (5 bases). V lost 0 bases and J lost 5, with 7 bases in between. Germline V gives CDR1 SGHDT, CDR2 YYEEEE. The CDR3 is made up of 13 amino acids.

This clone occurred once. The chain joins TRBV9 to TRBJ1-2; possibly TRBD1 for D (5 bases). V was clipped by 4 bases and J by 7 bases, with 17 bases between them. Germline assignment: CDR1 SGDLS and CDR2 YYNGEE. This CDR3 spans 14 amino acids. Written as DNA, the CDR3 is TGTGCCAGCAGCCCCGGGTTCAGGGTCGGTGGCTACACCTTC. As protein: CASSPGFRVGGYTF.

The chain joins TRBV7-8 to TRBJ1-2; D might be TRBD1 (6 bases). Between the trimmed V and J ends, which lost 1 base and 2 bases, there was a span of 8 bases. CDR1 SGHVS and CDR2 FQNEAQ come from the germline V gene. The CDR3 length is 14 residues. The CDR3 DNA follows: TGTGCCAGCAGCTTAGGCGACAGGAACTATGGCTACACCTTC. Protein sequence: CASSLGDRNYGYTF.

The chain employs TRBV7-9 and TRBJ1-4; D uncertain. The CDR3 spans 12 residues. With 1 base removed from V and 8 bases from J, the gap between germline ends came to 5 bases. Germline CDR1 is SEHNR and CDR2 is FQNEAQ (reference sequence). The CDR3 loop is CASSLGGEKLFF. CDR3 nucleotide sequence: TGTGCCAGCAGCTTAGGCGGGGAAAAACTGTTTTTT.

DNA for the CDR3: TGTGCCAGCAGCCAAACAGGGGGCGGTGAAAAACTGTTTTTT. Amino acid sequence: CASSQTGGGEKLFF. The V and J genes are TRBV14 and TRBJ1-4; 9 bases map to TRBD1. The trim removed 2 bases at V and 7 bases at J, leaving 2 bases unmatched. Germline CDR1 and CDR2: SGHDN and FVKESK. The CDR3 contains 14 residues.

This clone was found once. The chain employs TRBV30 and TRBJ2-7; TRBD2 agrees at 8 bases. The J segment lost 0 bases and the V segment lost 2 bases, leaving 6 bases of the junction unmatched. CDR1 and CDR2 (germline): GTSNPN, SVGIG (reference sequence). This CDR3 region has 15 residues. The chain's CDR3 is CAWSTPGRASYEQYF. CDR3 nucleotides: TGTGCCTGGAGTACGCCCGGGAGGGCCTCCTACGAGCAGTACTTC.

CDR3 sequence reads: CASSLGGAYGYTF. Written as DNA, the CDR3 is TGTGCCAGCAGTTTAGGGGGGGCCTATGGCTACACCTTC. V gene TRBV27 combines with J gene TRBJ1-2, with a possible D match to TRBD1 (6 bases). The CDR3 covers 13 residues. Between the trimmed V and J ends, which lost 2 bases and 4 bases, there was a span of 8 bases. Germline CDR1 MNHEY, CDR2 SMNVEV (reference sequence).

V usage is TRBV5-5 and J usage is TRBJ2-7; TRBD2 matches 7 bases. The CDR3 has 16 residues. Germline assignment: CDR1 SGHKS and CDR2 YYEKEE (reference sequence). V was pared by 0 bases and J by 6 bases, with 12 bases of the junction left unmatched. DNA for the CDR3: TGTGCCAGCAGCTTGGCCGGGGACTACCTCATGGGCGAGCAGTACTTC. Residues: CASSLAGDYLMGEQYF.

The V call is TRBV19, the J call TRBJ2-3; a weak D match, TRBD2 (6 bases). V shed 11 bases and J shed 1 base, with 16 bases lying between them. Germline lookup yields CDR1 LNHDA and CDR2 SQIVND (reference sequence). The CDR3 has 14 amino acids. CDR3: CACGTRGRTDTQYF. In nucleotides, the CDR3 is TGTGCCTGCGGGACCCGCGGGCGCACAGATACGCAGTATTTT.

The gene calls are TRBV7-8 and TRBJ1-1, with a weak D call TRBD1 (5 bases). The germline CDR1 and CDR2 sequences are SGHVS and FQNEAQ. The CDR3 length is 15 residues. V was shortened by 5 bases and J by 6 bases, with 19 bases between the two germline ends. CDR3 DNA: TGTGCCAGCAGCCGGAGCGGGGCCAATAACGCTGAAGCTTTCTTT. Translating gives CASSRSGANNAEAFF. Based on the CDR3 plus reference TRBV7-8 and TRBJ1-1, the full variable domain is GAGVSQSPRYKVAKRGQDVALRCDPISGHVSLFWYQQALGQGPEFLTYFQNEAQLDKSGLPSDRFFAERPEGSVSTLKIQRTQQEDSAVYLCASSRSGANNAEAFFGQGTRLTVV.

This rearrangement joins TRBV28 to TRBJ2-3, with TRBD1 matching over 8 bases. From germline, CDR1 is MDHEN and CDR2 SYDVKM. Germline trimming cut 6 bases from V and 2 bases from J; bases unmatched to any gene: 4. CDR3 length equals 14 residues. CDR3: CASRRTGITDTQYF. The DNA for the CDR3 is TGTGCCAGCAGGAGGACAGGGATCACAGATACGCAGTATTTT.

V gene TRBV6-5 combines with J gene TRBJ1-5; tentative D call: TRBD1 (6 bases). V lost 6 bases and J 7 bases, leaving 16 bases between the germline ends. This CDR3 has 14 amino acids. CDR1 MNHEY and CDR2 SVGAGI come from the germline V gene. The CDR3: CASRVGQVGQPQHF. CDR3 DNA sequence: TGTGCCAGCAGAGTGGGACAAGTGGGGCAGCCCCAGCATTTT.

The chain joins TRBV7-3 to TRBJ2-1; the match to TRBD2 covers 8 bases. Germline CDR1 reads SGHTA; CDR2 reads FQGTGA. The V segment lost 5 bases and the J segment 7 bases; nucleotides outside the gene matches: 13. The length of the CDR3 is 16 residues. In nucleotides, the CDR3 is TGTGCCAGCAGCCAGCAGAGCGGGAGATTGATGAATGAGCAGTTCTTC. Protein: CASSQQSGRLMNEQFF. Based on the CDR3 plus reference TRBV7-3 and TRBJ2-1, the full variable domain is GAGVSQTPSNKVTEKGKYVELRCDPISGHTALYWYRQSLGQGPEFLIYFQGTGAADDSGLPNDRFFAVRPEGSVSTLKIQRTERGDSAVYLCASSQQSGRLMNEQFFGPGTRLTVL.